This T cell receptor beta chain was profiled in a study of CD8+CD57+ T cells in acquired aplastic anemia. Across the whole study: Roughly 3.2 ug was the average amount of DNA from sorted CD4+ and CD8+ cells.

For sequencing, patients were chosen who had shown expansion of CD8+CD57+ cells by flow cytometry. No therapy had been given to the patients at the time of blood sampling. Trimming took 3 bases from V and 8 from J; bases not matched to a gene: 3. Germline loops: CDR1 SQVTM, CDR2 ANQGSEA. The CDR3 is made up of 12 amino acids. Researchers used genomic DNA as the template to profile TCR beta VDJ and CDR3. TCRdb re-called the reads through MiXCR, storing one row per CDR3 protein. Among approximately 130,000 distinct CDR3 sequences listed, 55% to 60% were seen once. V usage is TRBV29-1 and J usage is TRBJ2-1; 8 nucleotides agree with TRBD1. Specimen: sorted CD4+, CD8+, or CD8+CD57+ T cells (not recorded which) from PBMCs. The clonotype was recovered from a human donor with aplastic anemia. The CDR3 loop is CSVDDRGDEQFF. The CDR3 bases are TGCAGCGTTGACGACAGGGGAGATGAGCAGTTCTTC.